This entry is about one T cell receptor (beta chain). Its antigen remains unknown. CDR1 is SGHTA and CDR2 is FQGNSA in the germline V gene. V dropped 5 bases and J dropped 1; count of bases not matched to a gene: 5. The CDR3 contains 15 residues. The PCR contained 60 Vbeta and 13 Jbeta primers. Profiling relied on immunoSEQ multiplex PCR, and the TCRdb table lists in-frame clones only, not all of them. Of under 55,000 clones listed, 73% are singletons. The data stem from a study of cytomegalovirus exposure and HLA in healthy donors. Overall study findings and caveats: With later analysis, a missense DCLRE1C variant became linked to TCR beta V- and J-gene trimming. In vitro checks showed that a few CMV-associated chains really do target CMV antigens.

This chain uses TRBV7-2 with TRBJ1-1; 9 bases are shared with TRBD1. Sequencing was done on a sample of PBMCs. The clonotype comes from a man aged 18 to 30 in good health and CMV-seronegative. DNA of the CDR3: TGTGCCAGCAGCCTACTGGGACAGGGGAACACTGAAGCTTTCTTT. Its translation is CASSLLGQGNTEAFF.